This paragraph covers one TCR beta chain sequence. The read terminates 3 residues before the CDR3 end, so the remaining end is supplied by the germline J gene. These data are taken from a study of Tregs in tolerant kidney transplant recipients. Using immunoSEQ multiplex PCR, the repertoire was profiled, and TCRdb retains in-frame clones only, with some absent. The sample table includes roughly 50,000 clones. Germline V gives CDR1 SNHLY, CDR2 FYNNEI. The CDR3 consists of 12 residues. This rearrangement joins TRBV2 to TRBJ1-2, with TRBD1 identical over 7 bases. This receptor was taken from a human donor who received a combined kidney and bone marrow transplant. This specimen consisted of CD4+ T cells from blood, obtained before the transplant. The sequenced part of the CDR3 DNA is TGTGCCAGCAGTGAGACAGGGATGGGC. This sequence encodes CASSETGMG. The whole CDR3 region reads CASSETGMGYTF.